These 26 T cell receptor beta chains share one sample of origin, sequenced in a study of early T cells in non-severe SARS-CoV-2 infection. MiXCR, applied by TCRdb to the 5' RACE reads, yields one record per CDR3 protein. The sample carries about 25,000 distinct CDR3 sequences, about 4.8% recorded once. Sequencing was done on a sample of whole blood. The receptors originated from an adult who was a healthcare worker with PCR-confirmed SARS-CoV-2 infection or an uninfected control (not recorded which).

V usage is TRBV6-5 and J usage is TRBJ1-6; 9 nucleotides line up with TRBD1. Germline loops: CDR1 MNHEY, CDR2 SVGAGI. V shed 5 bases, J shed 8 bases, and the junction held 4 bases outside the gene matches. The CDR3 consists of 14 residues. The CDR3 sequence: CASSLWTGDSPLHF. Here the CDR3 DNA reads TGTGCCAGCAGTCTGTGGACAGGGGATTCACCCCTCCACTTT.

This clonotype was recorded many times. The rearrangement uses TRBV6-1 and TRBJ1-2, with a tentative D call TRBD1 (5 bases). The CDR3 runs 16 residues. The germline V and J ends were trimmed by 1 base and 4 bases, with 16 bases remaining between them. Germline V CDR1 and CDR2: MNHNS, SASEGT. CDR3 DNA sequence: TGTGCCAGCAGTGAAGAGTGGTCGGGACGGAGCTATGGCTACACCTTC. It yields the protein CASSEEWSGRSYGYTF.

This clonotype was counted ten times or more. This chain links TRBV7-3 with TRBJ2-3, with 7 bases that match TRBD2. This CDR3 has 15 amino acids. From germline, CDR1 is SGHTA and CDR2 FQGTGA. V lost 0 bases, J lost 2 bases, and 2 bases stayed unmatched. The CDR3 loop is CASSLTGGTTDTQYF. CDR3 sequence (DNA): TGTGCCAGCAGCTTAACGGGGGGGACCACAGATACGCAGTATTTT.

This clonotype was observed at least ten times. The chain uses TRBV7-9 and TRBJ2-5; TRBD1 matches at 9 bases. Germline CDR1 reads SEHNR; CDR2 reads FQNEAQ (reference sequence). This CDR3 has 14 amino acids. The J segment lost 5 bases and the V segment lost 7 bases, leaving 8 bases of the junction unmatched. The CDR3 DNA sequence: TGTGCCAGCATCCTAGGACAGGGGTTGGAGACCCAGTACTTC. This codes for CASILGQGLETQYF.

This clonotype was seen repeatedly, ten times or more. CDR3 DNA: TGTGCCAGCAGCACGACAGCCCCTAATGAAAAACTGTTTTTT. Translating gives CASSTTAPNEKLFF. The gene calls are TRBV5-5 and TRBJ1-4, with D possibly being TRBD1 (5 bases). V lost 4 bases, J lost 3 bases, and 10 bases lay in between. This CDR3 is built from 14 residues. Germline CDR1 reads SGHKS; CDR2 reads YYEKEE (reference sequence).

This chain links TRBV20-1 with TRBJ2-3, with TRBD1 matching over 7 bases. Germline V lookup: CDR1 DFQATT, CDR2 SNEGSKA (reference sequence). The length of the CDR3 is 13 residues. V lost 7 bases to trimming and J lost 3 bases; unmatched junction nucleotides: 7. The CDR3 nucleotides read TGCAGTGAAGAGGGCAGGGGGACAGATACGCAGTATTTT. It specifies CSEEGRGTDTQYF.

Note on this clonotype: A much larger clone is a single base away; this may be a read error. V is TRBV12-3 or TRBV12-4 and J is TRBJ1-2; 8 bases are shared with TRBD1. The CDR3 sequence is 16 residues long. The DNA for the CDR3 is TGTGCCAGCAGTTTGGGGACAGGAAGAAATAAGCATGGCCACACCTTC. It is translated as CASSLGTGRNKHGHTF.

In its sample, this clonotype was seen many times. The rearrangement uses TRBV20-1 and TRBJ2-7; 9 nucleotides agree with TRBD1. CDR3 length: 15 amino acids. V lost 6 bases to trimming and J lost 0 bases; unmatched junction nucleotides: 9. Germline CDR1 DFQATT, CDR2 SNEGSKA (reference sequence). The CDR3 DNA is TGCAGTGCCGCCCGGGGACAGGGATTCTCCTACGAGCAGTACTTC. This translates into CSAARGQGFSYEQYF.

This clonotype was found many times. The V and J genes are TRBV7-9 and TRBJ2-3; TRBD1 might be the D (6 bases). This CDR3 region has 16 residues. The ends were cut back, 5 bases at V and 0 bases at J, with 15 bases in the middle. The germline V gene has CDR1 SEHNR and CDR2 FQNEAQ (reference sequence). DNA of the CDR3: TGTGCCAGCAGCCCCCAGGGACACCACAGCACAGATACGCAGTATTTT. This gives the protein CASSPQGHHSTDTQYF.

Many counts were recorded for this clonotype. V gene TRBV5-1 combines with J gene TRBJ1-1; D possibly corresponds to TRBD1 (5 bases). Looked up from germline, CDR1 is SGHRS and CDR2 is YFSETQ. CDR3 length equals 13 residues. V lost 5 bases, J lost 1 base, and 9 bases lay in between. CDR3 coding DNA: TGCGCCAGCAGTGCGGGGCCGAACACTGAAGCTTTCTTT. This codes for CASSAGPNTEAFF. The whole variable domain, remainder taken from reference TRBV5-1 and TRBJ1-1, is KAGVTQTPRYLIKTRGQQVTLSCSPISGHRSVSWYQQTPGQGLQFLFEYFSETQRNKGNFPGRFSGRQFSNSRSEMNVSTLELGDSALYLCASSAGPNTEAFFGQGTRLTVV.

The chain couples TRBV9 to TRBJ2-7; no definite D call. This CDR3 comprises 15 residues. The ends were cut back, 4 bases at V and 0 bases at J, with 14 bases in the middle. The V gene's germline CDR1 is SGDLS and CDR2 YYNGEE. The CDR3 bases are TGTGCCAGCAGCCTGTCCGACGGAATCTCCTACGAGCAGTACTTC. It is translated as CASSLSDGISYEQYF.

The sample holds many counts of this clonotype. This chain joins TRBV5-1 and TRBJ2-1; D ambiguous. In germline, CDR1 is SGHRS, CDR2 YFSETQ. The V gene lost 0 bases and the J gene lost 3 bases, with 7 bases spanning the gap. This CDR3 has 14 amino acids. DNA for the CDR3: TGCGCCAGCAGCTTGGAAGGTGACTACAATGAGCAGTTCTTC. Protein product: CASSLEGDYNEQFF.

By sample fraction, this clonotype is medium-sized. The CDR3 sequence: CASNSLTGRRNTEAFF. As DNA, the CDR3 is TGTGCCAGCAATTCTCTAACAGGGAGGCGGAACACTGAAGCTTTCTTT. The chain links TRBV6-5 to TRBJ1-1; D perhaps matches TRBD1 (6 bases). This CDR3 comprises 16 residues. Germline-derived CDR1 and CDR2 are MNHEY and SVGAGI. V was pared by 7 bases and J by 1 base, with 19 bases between.

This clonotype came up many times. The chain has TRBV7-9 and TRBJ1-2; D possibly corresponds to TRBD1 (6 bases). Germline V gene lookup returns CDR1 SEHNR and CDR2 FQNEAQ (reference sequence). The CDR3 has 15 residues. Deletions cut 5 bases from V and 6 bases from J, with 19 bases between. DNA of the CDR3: TGTGCCAGCAGCCAGGACAGAAGAGGTATGAATGGCTACACCTTC. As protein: CASSQDRRGMNGYTF.

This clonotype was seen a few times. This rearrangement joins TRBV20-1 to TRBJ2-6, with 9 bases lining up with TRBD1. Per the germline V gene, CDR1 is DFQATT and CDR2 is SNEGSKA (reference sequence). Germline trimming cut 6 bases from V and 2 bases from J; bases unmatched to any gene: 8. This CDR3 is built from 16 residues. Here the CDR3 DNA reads TGCAGTGCCCCCCGGACAGGGGTGCCTGGGGCCAACGTCCTGACTTTC. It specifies CSAPRTGVPGANVLTF.

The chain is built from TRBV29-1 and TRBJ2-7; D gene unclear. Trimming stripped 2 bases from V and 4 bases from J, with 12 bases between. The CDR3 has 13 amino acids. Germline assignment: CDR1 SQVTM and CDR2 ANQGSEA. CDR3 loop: CSVETVGLYEQYF. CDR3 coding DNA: TGCAGCGTTGAAACAGTAGGTCTTTACGAGCAGTACTTC.

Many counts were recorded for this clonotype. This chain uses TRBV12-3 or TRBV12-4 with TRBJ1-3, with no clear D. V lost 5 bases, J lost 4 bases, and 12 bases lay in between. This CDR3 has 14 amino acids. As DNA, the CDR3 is TGTGCCAGCAGTCCCGCGGTAGGAGGAAACACCATATATTTT. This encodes CASSPAVGGNTIYF.

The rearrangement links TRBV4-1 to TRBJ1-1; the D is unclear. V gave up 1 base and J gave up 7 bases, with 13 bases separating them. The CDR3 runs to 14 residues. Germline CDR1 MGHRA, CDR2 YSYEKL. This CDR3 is CASSQAQTSNEAFF. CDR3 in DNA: TGCGCCAGCAGCCAAGCCCAAACCTCCAATGAAGCTTTCTTT.

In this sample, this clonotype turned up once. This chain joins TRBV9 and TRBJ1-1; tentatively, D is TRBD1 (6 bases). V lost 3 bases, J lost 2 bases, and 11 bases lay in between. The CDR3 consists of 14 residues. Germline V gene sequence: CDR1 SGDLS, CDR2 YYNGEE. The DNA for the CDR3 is TGTGCCAGCAGCGCAACAGGGTTTAACACTGAAGCTTTCTTT. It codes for CASSATGFNTEAFF.

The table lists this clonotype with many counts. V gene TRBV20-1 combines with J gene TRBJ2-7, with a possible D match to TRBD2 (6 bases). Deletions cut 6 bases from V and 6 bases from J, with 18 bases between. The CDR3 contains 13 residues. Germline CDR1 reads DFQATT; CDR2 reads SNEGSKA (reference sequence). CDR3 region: CSAASASGLEQYF. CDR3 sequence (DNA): TGCAGTGCAGCTAGCGCCTCCGGTCTCGAGCAGTACTTC.

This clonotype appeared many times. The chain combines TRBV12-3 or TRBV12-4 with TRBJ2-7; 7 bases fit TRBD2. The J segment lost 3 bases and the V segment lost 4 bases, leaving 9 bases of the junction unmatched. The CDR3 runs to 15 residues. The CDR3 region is CASSSAIREGYEQYF. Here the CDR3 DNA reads TGTGCCAGCAGTTCGGCTATCAGGGAGGGCTACGAGCAGTACTTC.

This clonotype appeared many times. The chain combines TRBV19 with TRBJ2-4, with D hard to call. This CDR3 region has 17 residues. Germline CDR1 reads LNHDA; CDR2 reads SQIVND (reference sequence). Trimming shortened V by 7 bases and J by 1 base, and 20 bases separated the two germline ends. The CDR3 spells CASMDGRSPMAKNIQYF. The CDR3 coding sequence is TGTGCCAGTATGGATGGTAGATCCCCTATGGCCAAAAACATTCAGTACTTC.

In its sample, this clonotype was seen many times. In DNA form, the CDR3 reads TGTGCCATCAGGGACAGCGGCCCCTCCTACGAGCAGTACTTC. This translates into CAIRDSGPSYEQYF. The V and J genes are TRBV10-3 and TRBJ2-7, with a possible D match to TRBD1 (6 bases). The germline CDR1 and CDR2 sequences are ENHRY and SYGVKD. V lost 6 bases, J lost 0 bases, and 12 bases lay in between. The CDR3 totals 14 residues.

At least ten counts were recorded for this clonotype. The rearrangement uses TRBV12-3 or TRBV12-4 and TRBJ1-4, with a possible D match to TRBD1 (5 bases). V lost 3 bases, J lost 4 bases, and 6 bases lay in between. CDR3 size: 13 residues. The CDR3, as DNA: TGTGCCAGCAGTTTCAGGGTTAATGAAAAACTGTTTTTT. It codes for CASSFRVNEKLFF.

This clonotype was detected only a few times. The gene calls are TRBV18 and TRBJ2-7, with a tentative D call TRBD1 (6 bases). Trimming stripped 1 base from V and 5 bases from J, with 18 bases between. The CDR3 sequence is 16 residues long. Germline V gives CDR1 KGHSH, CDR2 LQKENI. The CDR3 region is CASSPRELGHANEQYF. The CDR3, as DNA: TGTGCCAGCTCACCACGGGAGTTGGGACACGCGAACGAGCAGTACTTC.

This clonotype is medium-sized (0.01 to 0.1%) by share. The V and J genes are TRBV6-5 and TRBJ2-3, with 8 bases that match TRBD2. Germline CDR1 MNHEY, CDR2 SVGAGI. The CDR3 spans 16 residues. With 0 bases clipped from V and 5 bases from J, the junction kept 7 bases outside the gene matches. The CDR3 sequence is CASSYSTHGRGDTQYF. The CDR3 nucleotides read TGTGCCAGCAGTTACTCAACCCACGGGAGGGGAGATACGCAGTATTTT.